This T cell receptor (beta chain) derives from a study of identical twins (dated by TCRdb to 2016 to 2018). Regarding the research as a whole: The study deep-sequenced TCR alpha and beta repertoires from monozygotic twins, unrelated adults of various ages and cord blood to test whether fetal clonotypes persist. To rule out contamination, replicate twin experiments were performed at different times with different library preparation protocols.

The study at large found these results: Fewer insertions were carried by abundant cord blood beta clonotypes; a weaker similar trend was observed in young adult naive repertoires, while no such trend was observed in memory repertoires. Compared with coincidental sharing between unrelated individuals, an excess of low generation-probability sequences was observed among out-of-frame TCR alpha sequences shared between twins. A weaker excess of twin sharing was found in beta out-of-frame sequences because the signal-to-noise ratio was lowered by fewer shared sequences. Invariant T cells such as MAIT and iNKT could partly confound zero-insertion analyses, though diverse VJ usage argued against this for most clonotypes. Because the same donors could not be followed over many years, the conclusions depended on cross-sectional statistical analysis. Recombination models systematically underestimated out-of-frame TCR alpha sharing in monozygotic twins but agreed with sharing between unrelated individuals.

Every donor was a healthy Caucasian. Three unrelated non-twin adults were additionally sequenced: a male aged 18 to 29, a male aged 50 to 60 and a female aged 50 to 60. Using Miltenyi CD45RO+ enrichment and human naive T-cell isolation kits, memory (CD45RO+) and naive T cells were isolated from PBMC. The library relied on 5' RACE. Sequencing was performed on an Illumina HiSeq 2000. A universal primer binding site was introduced by template switching, and a unique molecular identifier was present in the final cDNA, enabling accurate counting of TCR cDNA molecules. Specific primers in the conserved constant-segment region were used to synthesize first-strand cDNA for the TCR alpha and beta chains. Each cDNA library was double barcoded, with a SMART-Mk sample barcode plus Illumina barcodes, to control for contamination. TruSeq adapter sequences, together with Illumina sample barcodes, were added in two successive PCR steps. TCR alpha and beta cDNA libraries were sequenced on the Illumina HiSeq platform with custom primers. The authors processed their data as follows. Unique molecular identifiers were extracted from raw reads with MiGEC, and CDR3 positions were determined with MiXCR. For each individual, recombination models were inferred using an EM algorithm with the repgenHMM and IGoR tools. The analysis of shared clonotypes was done with the tcR package in R, with sharing normalized by the product of cloneset sizes. To study raw recombination without the effects of thymic and clonal selection, out-of-frame nonproductive sequences were analyzed. The public reads were reprocessed in TCRdb via fastp at Q25 and MiXCR, keeping in-frame beta chains. One record per CDR3 amino acid sequence lists the most common genes and DNA. The V and J calls follow TCRdb's processing rather than the paper's. This sample has 350,000 to 450,000 distinct CDR3 sequences in its table, and less than 20% of those were observed once. The ten biggest clones cover 9.5% to 15% of the sample.

For CDR1 and CDR2, the germline V gene (reference sequence) lists DFQATT and SNEGSKA. The junction shows trimming of 7 bases on V and 8 bases on J, and the gene matches do not reach 11 bases of it. From its cysteine to its phenylalanine, the CDR3 spans 13 amino acids. The kept DNA is CDR3 alone, 39 bases in frame from the first base. Turning to this clonotype: Its antigen specificity is not known. No much larger clone exists at a distance of one base, and base qualities are not known.

This sequence originates from a man in his fifties in good health. Sequencing was performed on naive T cells sorted from blood. This sample's cell subset or site label indicates: cells isolated with a human naive T-cell isolation kit. The V and J genes are TRBV20-1 and TRBJ2-1, and 7 bases in between align with TRBD2. The DNA reads as follows: TGCAGTGAAAGAGAACCAGGGAGGGATGAGCAGTTCTTC. The resulting protein is CSEREPGRDEQFF.